This T cell receptor (beta chain) derives from a study of T cells in Graves' hyperthyroidism and ophthalmopathy (dated by TCRdb to about 2019). As for the study more broadly: Peripheral blood was sampled at the time of initial diagnosis, prior to any treatment. To identify TCR V-J signatures that set the groups apart, the researchers used a discovery cohort of about a hundred patients, made up of roughly 40 with Graves' ophthalmopathy and 55 to 65 with stable Graves' hyperthyroidism. Whether ophthalmopathy could be predicted prospectively was tested in an independent validation cohort made up of 18 to 20 hyperthyroidism patients plus 17 patients who later progressed to ophthalmopathy. The 100 discovery patients were divided at random into training and test sets in a 7:3 ratio. In addition, the study compared T-cell repertoires in thyroid tissue and in blood from about 6 Graves' hyperthyroidism patients. After sampling, hyperthyroidism patients received methimazole starting at 30 mg daily, and ophthalmopathy patients received high-dose intravenous methylprednisolone. According to the paper, TCR Vbeta CDR3 sequencing was carried out on over 130 peripheral blood samples, which came from approximately 43 ophthalmopathy, 80 or so hyperthyroidism and approximately 17 progressor patients. Overall study results and their limits: In cross-validation, a model built on a 13 V-J signature told ophthalmopathy apart from stable hyperthyroidism with just under 90% sensitivity and about 81% specificity, and in testing the same model reached 80%/75%. Most expanded thyroid clonotypes (frequency above 0.001) were also detected in blood, a finding suggesting that blood repertoires may reflect thyroid immune responses. No statistical method was used to set the sample size in advance, and investigators knew the group allocation. In validation, the model predicted progression to ophthalmopathy a median of around 6.5 months before onset, with roughly 68% sensitivity and about 72% specificity.

The germline V gene supplies CDR1 SGHTA and CDR2 FQGNSA. V loses 3 bases at its end and J loses 2 bases; junction bases beyond the gene matches: 6. From the cysteine up to the phenylalanine, the CDR3 has a length of 15 residues. Only the CDR3 region is kept as DNA, spanning 45 bases read in frame from base 1. Ophthalmopathy patients had moderately to severely active disease, with a Clinical Activity Score of 3 or more, a NOSPECS grade of 4 or more, and a disease duration of less than 3 months. Any patient with an uncontrolled infection, another autoimmune disease, pregnancy or lactation was excluded. Diagnoses were based on clinical symptoms, serum thyroxine and TRAb, thyroid ultrasound and orbital computed tomography. Ficoll-Paque density gradient centrifugation was used to isolate PBMCs from about 9.4 ml of fresh peripheral blood. Total RNA was extracted with Trizol reagent, and quality was checked on an Agilent 2100 Bioanalyzer.

The TCR beta CDR3 regions were amplified from the RNA transcripts. The first round of RT-PCR for the TCR CDR3 was performed with the HTBI primer set and the Qiagen OneStep RT-PCR kit. A second multiplex PCR round built the libraries, followed by size selection and purification. The libraries were sequenced on an Illumina HiSeq2000 using paired-end 100 bp reads. The source study handled its data this way. SOAPnuke was used to process the raw data, throwing out any read that contained adapters or uncalled bases, had a mean Phred below 15, or lacked an exact constant-primer or identifier match. High-quality paired reads were merged with COPE v1.2.5, and unique nucleotide sequences were defined as clonotypes. MiTCR v1.1 was used to align the clonotypes against IMGT TRBV, TRBD and TRBJ reference segments. Only V-J combinations with frequency above 0.0001, covering 99.2% of repertoires, were analysed. A TCS score was defined as the ratio of F50 (clonal expansion) to E x V (chaos), with BLOSUM62-based TCRdist applied between CDR3 peptides within each V-J. Welch's t-statistics and random forest reduced 500 to 650 V-J features to 13, which were used in a naive Bayes classifier (R e1071). TCRdb cleaned the public reads at Q25 with fastp, built clones with MiXCR and kept in-frame beta chains. Identical CDR3 protein sequences are pooled into one entry, listed with their most common genes and DNA. The V and J calls here are based on TCRdb, not the publication. The sample has about 640,000 distinct CDR3 sequences on record, around 20% of them singletons. The ten largest clones capture 34% of the sample.

This clonotype was seen a handful of times. This receptor's antigen is unknown. The input lacks base qualities; no much larger clone sits a single base away. The V and J genes are TRBV7-2 and TRBJ2-7, and 8 junctional nucleotides match TRBD1. Sequencing was done on a sample of blood. This receptor was obtained from a man younger than 40 with Graves' ophthalmopathy. The CDR3 region has the sequence CASSFYGTGAYEQYF. The nucleotide sequence reads as follows: TGTGCCAGCAGCTTTTACGGGACAGGCGCCTACGAGCAGTACTTC.